These 23 T cell receptor beta chains share one sample of origin, sequenced in a study of breast tumors, draining lymph nodes, adjacent tissues. TCRdb recomputed calls from the multiplex PCR reads with MiXCR, one row per CDR3 protein. The top ten hold approximately 8.2% of the sample, which has tens of thousands of distinct CDR3 sequences, around 23% seen once. The sequencing input was breast tumor tissue. Receptors were obtained from a female donor with breast cancer. Some clones in this sample may be carry-over from other donors' samples.

This clonotype has ten or more counts. V gene TRBV5-1 combines with J gene TRBJ2-5, with D possibly being TRBD1 (5 bases). Trimming removed 0 bases from V and 4 bases from J, with 16 bases in between. This CDR3 is 16 amino acids long. Germline assignment: CDR1 SGHRS and CDR2 YFSETQ. DNA of the CDR3: TGCGCCAGCAGCTTGGGGTCGTGGCAGGGTATAGAGACCCAGTACTTC. This translates into CASSLGSWQGIETQYF.

This clonotype has a count of ten or more. The chain has TRBV19 and TRBJ2-3; D might be TRBD1 (8 bases). Deletions cut 5 bases from V and 3 bases from J, with 24 bases between. CDR3 length equals 18 residues. CDR1 LNHDA and CDR2 SQIVND come from the germline V gene (reference sequence). Written as DNA, the CDR3 is TGTGCCAGTAGTCCACGGACAGGGAGGGTAGTTGCGACAGATACGCAGTATTTT. Amino acid sequence: CASSPRTGRVVATDTQYF.

The table lists this clonotype with many counts. The CDR3 sequence: CASSEGVGSSYEQYF. Here the CDR3 DNA reads TGTGCCAGCAGTGAAGGGGTGGGGAGCTCCTACGAGCAGTACTTC. The V gene is TRBV6-1, the J gene TRBJ2-7; a possible D gene is TRBD2 (5 bases). The CDR3 spans 15 residues. The germline V gene has CDR1 MNHNS and CDR2 SASEGT. The V and J ends lost 1 base and 0 bases respectively, with 10 bases between them.

There are many counts of this clonotype. The chain recombines TRBV3-1 with TRBJ2-3; D may be TRBD1 (6 bases). V was trimmed by 3 bases and J by 2 bases, leaving 15 bases between them. Germline CDR1 is LGHDT and CDR2 is YNNKEL (reference sequence). The CDR3 covers 16 residues. CDR3 nucleotide sequence: TGTGCCAGCAGCCAGTCGAGGACAGAGCCCACAGATACGCAGTATTTT. It specifies CASSQSRTEPTDTQYF.

There are many counts of this clonotype. The chain employs TRBV20-1 and TRBJ2-3; D possibly corresponds to TRBD2 (5 bases). CDR1 DFQATT and CDR2 SNEGSKA come from the germline V gene (reference sequence). This CDR3 has 13 residues. The V end was cut by 3 bases, the J end by 2 bases, with 9 bases between. The CDR3 nucleotides read TGCAGTGCTAGCCGGACTGTCACAGATACGCAGTATTTT. Protein sequence: CSASRTVTDTQYF.

The gene calls are TRBV6-2 or TRBV6-3 and TRBJ1-2, with 8 bases matching TRBD1. V was clipped by 2 bases and J by 4 bases; unmatched bases: 3. The CDR3 consists of 14 residues. In germline, CDR1 is MNHEY, CDR2 SVGEGT. CDR3 amino acids: CASSYPDRVYGYTF. Written as DNA, the CDR3 is TGTGCCAGCAGTTACCCGGACAGGGTCTATGGCTACACCTTC.

The chain links TRBV7-8 to TRBJ1-1; unclear D gene. There are 13 residues in the CDR3. Trimming took off 0 bases at V and 1 base at J, with 3 bases between the two ends. CDR1 is SGHVS and CDR2 is FQNEAQ in the germline V gene. CDR3 DNA sequence: TGTGCCAGCAGCTTAGCAAGGAACACTGAAGCTTTCTTT. Protein: CASSLARNTEAFF.

The J gene is TRBJ2-7, the V gene TRBV6-1; tentatively, D is TRBD1 (5 bases). CDR1 MNHNS and CDR2 SASEGT come from the germline V gene. The CDR3 sequence is 13 residues long. V dropped 7 bases and J dropped 2 bases, with 12 bases sitting between them. CDR3 sequence reads: CASMADTTYEQYF. For the CDR3, the DNA is TGTGCCAGCATGGCGGACACCACCTACGAGCAGTACTTC.

Regarding this clonotype: A read error may produce the germline difference seen at one junction end. The chain uses TRBV7-7 and TRBJ2-1; the D is unclear. Germline V gene sequence: CDR1 SSHAT, CDR2 FNYEAQ (reference sequence). The CDR3 is made up of 15 amino acids. The CDR3: CASSESDVGELEQFF. As DNA, the CDR3 is TGTGCTAGCAGCGAGTCTGATGTGGGCGAGCTTGAGCAGTTCTTC.

This clonotype has ten or more counts. This rearrangement joins TRBV27 to TRBJ1-2; no definite D call. V was trimmed by 3 bases and J by 2 bases, leaving 7 bases between them. CDR1 MNHEY and CDR2 SMNVEV come from the germline V gene (reference sequence). The CDR3 length is 13 residues. The CDR3 reads CASSLPGNYGYTF. CDR3 bases: TGTGCCAGCAGTTTGCCAGGAAACTATGGCTACACCTTC.

The chain is built from TRBV7-2 and TRBJ1-1; D is unclear. The germline V and J ends were trimmed by 5 bases and 1 base, with 8 bases remaining between them. This CDR3 has 13 amino acids. The germline V gene encodes CDR1 SGHTA and CDR2 FQGNSA. The CDR3 sequence: CASSPGGNTEAFF. CDR3 coding DNA: TGTGCCAGCAGCCCGGGCGGGAACACTGAAGCTTTCTTT.

The J gene is TRBJ2-1, the V gene TRBV3-1, with D possibly being TRBD1 (7 bases). Trimming took off 4 bases at V and 2 bases at J, with 12 bases between the two ends. CDR1 and CDR2 from the germline V gene are LGHDT and YNNKEL (reference sequence). The length of the CDR3 is 15 residues. The CDR3 sequence: CASSPRGETYNEQFF. The CDR3, as DNA: TGTGCCAGCAGCCCCAGGGGGGAGACCTACAATGAGCAGTTCTTC.

This clonotype was seen at least ten times. This CDR3 is CASSDTGKETQYF. In DNA, the CDR3 is TGTGCCAGCAGTGACACGGGTAAAGAGACCCAGTACTTC. The chain recombines TRBV2 with TRBJ2-5; D is uncertain. Germline V gene data show CDR1 as SNHLY and CDR2 as FYNNEI. The CDR3 loop spans 13 amino acids. The V and J ends lost 3 bases and 3 bases respectively, with 8 bases between them.

This clonotype was detected many times. The V gene is TRBV2, the J gene TRBJ1-5; D not resolved. V was cut by 5 bases and J by 4 bases, with 6 bases left in between. CDR1 is SNHLY, CDR2 FYNNEI, per germline. CDR3 length: 12 residues. The CDR3 coding sequence is TGTGCCAGCAGTATACAGAATCAGCCCCAGCATTTT. Protein: CASSIQNQPQHF.

This clonotype was detected ten times or more. The V call is TRBV9, the J call TRBJ2-1; TRBD2 might be the D (5 bases). This CDR3 contains 15 residues. Germline V lookup: CDR1 SGDLS, CDR2 YYNGEE. Trimming took off 0 bases at V and 7 bases at J, with 14 bases between the two ends. Written as DNA, the CDR3 is TGTGCCAGCAGCGTAGACGGGGTGCGTGGGAATGAGCAGTTCTTC. It translates to CASSVDGVRGNEQFF.

Ten or more counts support this clonotype. The rearrangement joins TRBV20-1 to TRBJ2-1; D might be TRBD2 (6 bases). The V gene lost 6 bases and the J gene lost 5 bases, with 17 bases spanning the gap. CDR1 is DFQATT, CDR2 SNEGSKA, per germline (reference sequence). This CDR3 has 14 amino acids. The chain's CDR3 is CSATRGTRNNEQFF. The CDR3 nucleotides are TGCAGTGCCACCCGGGGGACTCGAAACAATGAGCAGTTCTTC.

CDR3 protein: CASSPLAKNIQYF. The CDR3 DNA reads TGTGCCAGCTCCCCACTAGCCAAAAACATTCAGTACTTC. This chain links TRBV6-1 with TRBJ2-4; D unclear. Trimming left V 8 bases short and J 0 bases short, with 8 bases between. The CDR3 is 13 residues long. Looked up from germline, CDR1 is MNHNS and CDR2 is SASEGT.

Worth noting for this clonotype: One base away lies a much larger clone, so this may be a sequencing read error. The CDR3 here is CASSLADRNGKLFF. CDR3 nucleotides: TGTGCCAGCAGCTTGGCGGACAGGAATGGAAAACTGTTTTTT. The chain combines TRBV5-6 with TRBJ1-4; 7 nucleotides match TRBD1. The CDR3 loop spans 14 amino acids. CDR1 SGHDT and CDR2 YYEEEE come from the germline V gene.

This clonotype was detected a few times. This chain links TRBV12-3 or TRBV12-4 with TRBJ2-1; D call uncertain. Between the trimmed V and J ends, which lost 7 bases and 0 bases, there was a span of 16 bases. This CDR3 has 16 residues. As DNA, the CDR3 is TGTGCCAGCACCAACGCTGCGTATTACTCCTACAATGAGCAGTTCTTC. Its translation is CASTNAAYYSYNEQFF.

This clonotype was found many times. This rearrangement joins TRBV11-2 to TRBJ1-5, with 7 bases lining up with TRBD1. This CDR3 has 18 amino acids. From germline, CDR1 is SGHAT and CDR2 FQNNGV. With V trimmed by 1 base and J by 0 bases, 9 bases remained unmatched. The CDR3 DNA sequence: TGTGCCAGCAGCTTAGGACGTGCGGGACAGCATAGCAATCAGCCCCAGCATTTT. Translated: CASSLGRAGQHSNQPQHF.

On this clonotype itself: A much bigger clone sits one base away, suggesting this may be a read error. The chain uses TRBV20-1 and TRBJ1-4; no firm D call. The V and J ends lost 3 bases and 7 bases respectively, with 3 bases between them. CDR1 DFQATT and CDR2 SNEGSKA come from the germline V gene (reference sequence). This CDR3 is built from 10 residues. The DNA for the CDR3 is TGCAGTGCTAGGGGTGAAAAACTGTTTTTT. It specifies CSARGEKLFF.

The V call is TRBV11-2, the J call TRBJ2-3; D is ambiguous. This CDR3 is 11 amino acids long. Germline V CDR1 and CDR2: SGHAT, FQNNGV. Trimming removed 1 base at V and 7 bases at J, with 3 bases between. The CDR3 DNA reads TGTGCCAGCAGCTTAGCGAATACGCAGTATTTT. Protein sequence: CASSLANTQYF.

This clonotype was found a few times. CDR3 amino acids: CASSQAPDTGELFF. The CDR3 DNA reads as TGTGCCAGCAGCCAAGCACCGGACACCGGGGAGCTGTTTTTT. This chain links TRBV3-1 with TRBJ2-2; no reliable D call. Germline-derived CDR1 and CDR2 are LGHDT and YNNKEL (reference sequence). This CDR3 contains 14 residues. With 1 base removed from V and 3 bases from J, the gap between germline ends came to 6 bases.